One sample yielded the 30 T cell receptor beta chains listed below, sequenced in a study of T cell repertoires in aging, cancer and after chemotherapy. TRB rearrangements spanning V, D and J were amplified using mixed TRB-A/B primers. MiXCR, applied by TCRdb to the multiplex PCR reads, yields one record per CDR3 protein. The sample lists 3,000 or so distinct CDR3 sequences, 45% occurring once. Amplification of TCR beta used genomic DNA extracted from peripheral blood. Sequencing was carried out using blood. These receptors originate from a human donor with a blood cancer.

This clonotype was seen a handful of times. The rearrangement uses TRBV6-1 and TRBJ2-3; TRBD1 matches at 12 bases. The CDR3 totals 15 residues. The trim removed 3 bases at V and 7 bases at J, leaving 5 bases unmatched. Per the germline V gene, CDR1 is MNHNS and CDR2 is SASEGT. This chain's CDR3 is CASSDGTGGRNTQYF. The CDR3 nucleotides read TGTGCCAGCAGTGACGGGACAGGGGGCCGAAATACGCAGTATTTT.

This clonotype was seen only a few times. The rearrangement joins TRBV18 to TRBJ2-2; possibly TRBD1 or TRBD2 for D (5 bases each). CDR1 and CDR2 from the germline V gene are KGHSH and LQKENI. With 3 bases removed from V and 4 bases from J, the gap between germline ends came to 12 bases. CDR3 length equals 15 residues. CDR3 bases: TGTGCCAGCTCACCCCTTCCCGGGACCACCGGGGAGCTGTTTTTT. Protein: CASSPLPGTTGELFF.

V and J are TRBV12-3 or TRBV12-4 and TRBJ2-5, with a weak D call TRBD2 (6 bases). V was trimmed by 7 bases and J by 10 bases, leaving 28 bases between them. This CDR3 is 16 amino acids long. The CDR3 DNA reads as TGTGCCAGCACCCCTTCAGTACCGGGACTCCAAGGAAGCCAGTACTTC. Translation gives CASTPSVPGLQGSQYF.

The chain combines TRBV6-4 with TRBJ2-1; D gene ambiguous. The length of the CDR3 is 14 residues. Germline lookup yields CDR1 MRHNA and CDR2 SNTAGT. Trimming took off 5 bases at V and 0 bases at J, with 8 bases between the two ends. CDR3 sequence: CASSSPSSYNEQFF. The CDR3 DNA is TGTGCCAGCAGTTCTCCAAGCTCCTACAATGAGCAGTTCTTC.

Only one count was recorded for this clonotype. CDR3 in DNA: TGTGCCAGCAGCTTGTGGGGTATCAGCCAGCCCCAGCATTTT. This sequence encodes CASSLWGISQPQHF. V and J are TRBV5-6 and TRBJ1-5; unclear D gene. Trimming left V 1 base short and J 7 bases short, with 12 bases between. This CDR3 is built from 14 residues. Germline CDR1 and CDR2: SGHDT and YYEEEE.

The chain recombines TRBV6-5 with TRBJ2-7, with a possible D match to TRBD1 (6 bases). Germline CDR1 reads MNHEY; CDR2 reads SVGAGI. This CDR3 spans 16 amino acids. V lost 2 bases to trimming and J lost 4 bases, with 18 bases between them. CDR3 bases: TGTGCCAGCAGTTACAAGGCTGGGGGCGCCGGGTACGAGCAGTACTTC. This sequence encodes CASSYKAGGAGYEQYF.

With regard to this clonotype: At one end, the junction sequence differs from germline, possibly due to a read error. The rearrangement links TRBV10-1 to TRBJ2-3, with D perhaps being TRBD1 or TRBD2 (5 bases each). Looked up from germline, CDR1 is WNHNN and CDR2 is SYGVQD (reference sequence). CDR3 length equals 14 residues. The CDR3 region has the DNA TGTGCCACCCTACCGGGACGGAGCACAAATACGCAGTATTTT. This codes for CATLPGRSTNTQYF.

This clonotype has a handful of counts. The chain joins TRBV19 to TRBJ2-2; unclear D gene. Germline values: CDR1 LNHDA, CDR2 SQIVND (reference sequence). V gave up 7 bases and J gave up 7 bases, with 7 bases separating them. The CDR3 has 11 amino acids. The CDR3 here is CASTLRGELFF. Written as DNA, the CDR3 is TGTGCCAGTACCCTACGCGGGGAGCTGTTTTTT.

V and J are TRBV6-5 and TRBJ2-1; tentative D call: TRBD2 (5 bases). The CDR3 spans 16 residues. The V gene's germline CDR1 is MNHEY and CDR2 SVGAGI. Trimming took off 4 bases at V and 2 bases at J, with 15 bases between the two ends. In DNA form, the CDR3 reads TGTGCCAGCAGTTTTAATACGGGAAAAGCCTACAATGAGCAGTTCTTC. This gives the protein CASSFNTGKAYNEQFF.

Here the CDR3 reads CASSLGGGTYEQYF. CDR3 sequence (DNA): TGTGCCAGCAGCTTAGGTGGGGGAACCTACGAGCAGTACTTC. V gene TRBV11-2 combines with J gene TRBJ2-7; D may be TRBD1 or TRBD2 (5 bases each). This CDR3 has 14 residues. V lost 1 base to trimming and J lost 2 bases, with 9 bases between them. In germline, CDR1 is SGHAT, CDR2 FQNNGV.

This clonotype appeared once. This chain links TRBV7-9 with TRBJ2-5; unclear D gene. CDR1 and CDR2 (germline): SEHNR, FQNEAQ (reference sequence). Trimming left V 5 bases short and J 0 bases short, with 1 base between. CDR3 length: 11 residues. This chain's CDR3 is CASSHQETQYF. The CDR3 DNA is TGTGCCAGCAGCCACCAAGAGACCCAGTACTTC.

This clonotype is a singleton in its sample. The rearrangement joins TRBV6-6 to TRBJ1-5; no clear D. V was trimmed by 0 bases and J by 2 bases, leaving 8 bases between them. Germline loops: CDR1 MNHNY, CDR2 SVGAGI (reference sequence). This CDR3 has 15 residues. The CDR3: CASSYSSTGNQPQHF. CDR3 sequence (DNA): TGTGCCAGCAGTTACTCGAGCACGGGCAATCAGCCCCAGCATTTT.

V is TRBV15 and J is TRBJ2-3, with D perhaps matching TRBD1 or TRBD2 (5 bases each). Germline loops: CDR1 LNHNV, CDR2 YYDKDF (reference sequence). V shed 0 bases and J shed 6 bases, with 13 bases lying between them. The CDR3 spans 15 residues. CDR3 loop: CATSRDLRAGDTQYF. Here the CDR3 DNA reads TGTGCCACCAGCAGAGATCTGAGGGCAGGGGATACGCAGTATTTT.

The sample holds a few counts of this clonotype. This chain connects TRBV6-1 to TRBJ2-7; D unresolved. Trimming removed 10 bases from V and 2 bases from J, with 9 bases in between. The CDR3 runs to 11 residues. Germline CDR1 is MNHNS and CDR2 is SASEGT. The chain's CDR3 is CATSLAYEQYF. CDR3 nucleotides: TGTGCCACCTCCCTTGCCTACGAGCAGTACTTC.

DNA of the CDR3: TGTGCCAGCAGTTTCCTTCCCGCTAGCACAGATACGCAGTATTTT. It is translated as CASSFLPASTDTQYF. The V gene is TRBV6-2 or TRBV6-3, the J gene TRBJ2-3; D gene uncertain. Per the germline V gene, CDR1 is MNHEY and CDR2 is SVGEGT. V gave up 4 bases and J gave up 0 bases, with 11 bases separating them. The CDR3 contains 15 residues.

The CDR3 DNA sequence: TGTGCCTGGAGTGTCGGCTCTGGGGCCAACGTCCTGACTTTC. This translates into CAWSVGSGANVLTF. The chain is built from TRBV30 and TRBJ2-6; D unresolved. V shed 0 bases and J shed 0 bases, with 3 bases lying between them. Germline values: CDR1 GTSNPN, CDR2 SVGIG (reference sequence). The CDR3 has 14 amino acids.

The V call is TRBV15, the J call TRBJ2-7, with 8 bases identical to TRBD1. The germline gives CDR1 LNHNV, CDR2 YYDKDF (reference sequence). Trimming at V came to 1 base and at J to 1 base, leaving 0 bases not matched to a gene. The CDR3 loop spans 14 amino acids. The CDR3 DNA is TGTGCCACCAGCAGAGGACAGGGGTCCTACGAGCAGTACTTC. Its translation is CATSRGQGSYEQYF. Full variable domain (rest looked up from reference TRBV15 and TRBJ2-7): DAMVIQNPRYQVTQFGKPVTLSCSQTLNHNVMYWYQQKSSQAPKLLFHYYDKDFNNEADTPDNFQSRRPNTSFCFLDIRSPGLGDTAMYLCATSRGQGSYEQYFGPGTRLTVT.

This clonotype counts as medium-sized. The V call is TRBV7-2, the J call TRBJ2-1, with D possibly matching TRBD1 (5 bases). Germline CDR1 and CDR2: SGHTA and FQGNSA. Trimming took 8 bases from V and 9 from J, leaving 14 bases between them. The CDR3 is 12 residues long. CDR3 nucleotides: TGTGCCAGCCCCGATTCAAGGGGTGAGCAGTTCTTC. It specifies CASPDSRGEQFF. The full variable domain, its missing parts supplied by reference TRBV7-2 and TRBJ2-1, is GAGVSQSPSNKVTEKGKDVELRCDPISGHTALYWYRQSLGQGLEFLIYFQGNSAPDKSGLPSDRFSAERTGGSVSTLTIQRTQQEDSAVYLCASPDSRGEQFFGPGTRLTVL.

This clonotype appeared a few times. The V gene is TRBV5-4, the J gene TRBJ2-1; tentative D call: TRBD2 (6 bases). This CDR3 has 17 residues. Germline V gene data show CDR1 as SGHNT and CDR2 as YYREEE (reference sequence). The V end lost 4 bases, the J end lost 0 bases, and 17 bases lay between the germline ends. The CDR3 protein is CASSPSGGLGSYNEQFF. Here the CDR3 DNA reads TGTGCCAGCAGCCCCTCCGGGGGATTAGGCTCCTACAATGAGCAGTTCTTC.

The table lists this clonotype with a count of one. The chain employs TRBV4-3 and TRBJ2-3; D unclear. This CDR3 comprises 14 residues. Trimming shortened V by 5 bases and J by 0 bases, and 9 bases separated the two germline ends. The germline gives CDR1 LGHNA, CDR2 YSLEER. The CDR3 DNA is TGCGCCAGCAGCTTCGGCGGAAGCACAGATACGCAGTATTTT. Translating it yields CASSFGGSTDTQYF.

The chain has TRBV6-6 and TRBJ2-7, with no clear D. Per germline, CDR1 MNHNY and CDR2 SVGAGI (reference sequence). CDR3 length equals 13 residues. The germline V and J ends were trimmed by 5 bases and 2 bases, with 10 bases remaining between them. As DNA, the CDR3 is TGTGCCAGCAGTGGAACCCAGGCCTACGAGCAGTACTTC. It yields the protein CASSGTQAYEQYF.

The V and J genes are TRBV19 and TRBJ2-1; maybe TRBD2 (7 bases). Germline V gene lookup returns CDR1 LNHDA and CDR2 SQIVND (reference sequence). V was clipped by 2 bases and J by 10 bases, with 21 bases between them. The CDR3 loop spans 16 amino acids. CDR3 sequence (DNA): TGTGCCAGTAGTATAATAGGAAGCGCGGGGGCGCGGGAGCAGTTCTTC. This sequence encodes CASSIIGSAGAREQFF.

V and J are TRBV7-3 and TRBJ2-2, with 11 bases matching TRBD2. The CDR3 runs 17 residues. Germline CDR1 is SGHTA and CDR2 is FQGTGA. V lost 2 bases and J lost 3; bases outside the gene matches: 5. The CDR3: CASSLSGGLADTGELFF. CDR3 sequence (DNA): TGTGCCAGCAGCTTATCGGGGGGACTAGCGGACACCGGGGAGCTGTTTTTT.

The V and J genes are TRBV7-2 and TRBJ2-7; TRBD2 matches 9 bases. V was clipped by 5 bases and J by 6 bases; unmatched bases: 11. Germline V CDR1 and CDR2: SGHTA, FQGNSA. The CDR3 covers 15 residues. CDR3 loop: CASSQGRGGAFEQYF. In nucleotides, the CDR3 is TGTGCCAGCAGCCAGGGTCGCGGGGGGGCCTTCGAGCAGTACTTC.

The V call is TRBV6-2 or TRBV6-3, the J call TRBJ2-3, with a weak D call TRBD2 (6 bases). Germline V gene lookup returns CDR1 MNHEY and CDR2 SVGEGT. This CDR3 region has 15 residues. The ends were cut back, 4 bases at V and 4 bases at J, with 15 bases in the middle. CDR3 sequence (DNA): TGTGCCAGCAGTTCCCTAGGTTCGGGAGCAGATACGCAGTATTTT. Its translation: CASSSLGSGADTQYF.

The gene calls are TRBV5-6 and TRBJ2-1, with 10 bases lining up with TRBD2. The CDR3 loop spans 16 amino acids. V lost 4 bases, J lost 8 bases, and 12 bases stayed unmatched. In germline, CDR1 is SGHDT, CDR2 YYEEEE. CDR3 nucleotide sequence: TGTGCCAGCAGCCGATTCAGGCTAGCGGGGGTGGATGAGCAGTTCTTC. Encoded protein: CASSRFRLAGVDEQFF.

Worth noting for this clonotype: Given a much more abundant clone one base away, this may be a read error. This chain uses TRBV29-1 with TRBJ2-1, with D maybe TRBD1 (6 bases). V was cut by 8 bases and J by 10 bases, with 18 bases left in between. The CDR3 is made up of 12 amino acids. Germline V gene data show CDR1 as SQVTM and CDR2 as ANQGSEA. The CDR3 region is CSLAVIQGEQFF. The CDR3 nucleotides read TGCAGCCTTGCCGTCATCCAGGGGGAGCAGTTCTTC.

The V and J genes are TRBV4-2 and TRBJ2-5; TRBD1 matches 7 bases. Germline V gene data show CDR1 as LGHNA and CDR2 as YNFKEQ. This CDR3 spans 16 amino acids. Trimming removed 5 bases from V and 2 bases from J; junction bases left unmatched: 11. CDR3: CASSTSTGDPQETQYF. CDR3 sequence (DNA): TGTGCCAGCAGCACCTCAACAGGGGACCCGCAAGAGACCCAGTACTTC.

The V gene is TRBV5-5, the J gene TRBJ1-3; D is uncertain. This CDR3 region has 16 residues. V dropped 0 bases and J dropped 6 bases, with 16 bases sitting between them. Germline V CDR1 and CDR2: SGHKS, YYEKEE (reference sequence). The CDR3 protein is CASSLAREGIENTIYF. DNA for the CDR3: TGTGCCAGCAGCTTGGCCCGAGAAGGGATTGAAAACACCATATATTTT. The full variable domain, in which reference TRBV5-5 and TRBJ1-3 provide the parts outside the CDR3, is DAGVTQSPTHLIKTRGQQVTLRCSPISGHKSVSWYQQVLGQGPQFIFQYYEKEERGRGNFPDRFSARQFPNYSSELNVNALLLGDSALYLCASSLAREGIENTIYFGEGSWLTVV.

As regards this clonotype: Likely a read error: the CDR3 ends without its conserved phenylalanine or tryptophan. The gene calls are TRBV6-2 or TRBV6-3 and TRBJ2-3, with D perhaps TRBD2 (6 bases). The CDR3 loop spans 14 amino acids. V was shortened by 5 bases and J by 0 bases, with 9 bases between the two germline ends. From germline, CDR1 is MNHEY and CDR2 SVGEGT. This CDR3 reads CASSRDSSTDTQYY. The CDR3 DNA is TGTGCCAGCAGTCGGGACTCCAGCACAGATACGCAGTATTAT.